This T cell receptor (beta chain) comes out of a study of T cell responses to AZD1222 COVID-19 vaccine. Comments on this clone: Its target is not known.

General observations from the study: Samples come after the peak T cell response, not at day 14. Seropositive AZD1222 recipients at baseline numbered only 5 or 6. Within unmutated variant regions lay the reported targets of nearly half of spike-specific TCRs. With two AZD1222 doses given, Spike-specific TCR breadth and depth both rose.

Trimming left V 6 bases short and J 4 bases short, with 18 bases between. The germline V gene encodes CDR1 SQVTM and CDR2 ANQGSEA. This CDR3 contains 14 residues. Sequenced by immunoSEQ multiplex PCR; TCRdb stores in-frame clones only, minus some. This table holds over 95,000 clones, about nine tenths found once. The chain recombines TRBV29-1 with TRBJ1-1; a possible D gene is TRBD1 (5 bases). The sample was peripheral blood, taken 28 days after the second AZD1222 dose. The source of this sequence is an adult who received the AZD1222 COVID-19 vaccine. In DNA, the CDR3 is TGCAGCGTCCAGGGACCAAACGCGGGCACTGAAGCTTTCTTT. Its protein is CSVQGPNAGTEAFF.